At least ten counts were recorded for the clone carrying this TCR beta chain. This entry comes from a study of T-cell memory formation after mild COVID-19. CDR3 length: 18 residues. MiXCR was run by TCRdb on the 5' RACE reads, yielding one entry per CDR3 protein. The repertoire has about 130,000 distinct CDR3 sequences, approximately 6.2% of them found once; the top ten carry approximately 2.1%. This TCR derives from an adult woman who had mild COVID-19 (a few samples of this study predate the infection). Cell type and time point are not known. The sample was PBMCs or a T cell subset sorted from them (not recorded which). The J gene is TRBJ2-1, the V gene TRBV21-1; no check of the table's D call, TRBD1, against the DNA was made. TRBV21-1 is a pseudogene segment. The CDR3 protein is CASSKTGPRGTPKDEQFF. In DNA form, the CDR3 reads TGTGCCAGCAGCAAAACGGGTCCCAGGGGGACGCCCAAGGATGAGCAGTTCTTC.